Below are 11 T cell receptor beta chains sequenced from a single sample in a study of cytomegalovirus exposure and HLA in healthy donors. The PCR had 60 Vbeta and 13 Jbeta primers. Here immunoSEQ multiplex PCR was the method, and the copy in TCRdb shows in-frame clones only, minus some. The data hold 110,000 to 150,000 clones, with 80% observed a single time. Specimen: PBMCs. The receptor set was obtained from a man between 35 and 55 years old in good health and CMV-seronegative.

The chain employs TRBV15 and TRBJ1-1, with 9 bases that match TRBD1. The germline CDR1 and CDR2 sequences are LNHNV and YYDKDF (reference sequence). With V trimmed by 4 bases and J by 1 base, 4 bases remained unmatched. This CDR3 has 15 residues. CDR3 in amino acids: CATSTGQGSNTEAFF. The CDR3, as DNA: TGTGCCACCAGCACCGGACAGGGGTCGAACACTGAAGCTTTCTTT.

The chain uses TRBV2 and TRBJ1-6; a weak D match, TRBD1 (6 bases). CDR3 length equals 14 residues. Germline V lookup: CDR1 SNHLY, CDR2 FYNNEI. With 6 bases removed from V and 9 bases from J, the gap between germline ends came to 15 bases. The CDR3 spells CASRSGDLGSPLHF. CDR3 sequence (DNA): TGTGCCAGCAGGTCAGGGGATTTGGGTTCACCCCTCCACTTT. Together with reference TRBV2 and TRBJ1-6, the CDR3 gives the full variable domain: EPEVTQTPSHQVTQMGQEVILRCVPISNHLYFYWYRQILGQKVEFLVSFYNNEISEKSEIFDDQFSVERPDGSNFTLKIRSTKLEDSAMYFCASRSGDLGSPLHFGNGTRLTVT.

This chain joins TRBV27 and TRBJ2-1; no definite D call. The V gene lost 3 bases and the J gene lost 2 bases, with 11 bases spanning the gap. CDR3 length: 15 residues. Germline assignment: CDR1 MNHEY and CDR2 SMNVEV (reference sequence). The CDR3 DNA is TGTGCCAGCAGTTTGGAGAATGGAGCCTACAATGAGCAGTTCTTC. As protein: CASSLENGAYNEQFF.

The rearrangement joins TRBV13 to TRBJ2-5, with TRBD1 identical over 12 bases. Germline V gene sequence: CDR1 PRHDT, CDR2 FYEKMQ (reference sequence). The CDR3 spans 15 residues. V dropped 4 bases and J dropped 5; count of bases not matched to a gene: 5. Written as DNA, the CDR3 is TGTGCCAGCAGCTCCACGGGACAGGGGGCCGAGACCCAGTACTTC. This gives the protein CASSSTGQGAETQYF.

This clone was observed a few times. The rearrangement uses TRBV6-6 and TRBJ1-1; 8 bases match TRBD1. V shed 6 bases, J shed 8 bases, and the junction held 5 bases outside the gene matches. The CDR3 loop spans 12 amino acids. CDR1 and CDR2 from the germline V gene are MNHNY and SVGAGI (reference sequence). The CDR3 region has the DNA TGTGCCAGCAGCCAGGGACAGGCGGAAGCTTTCTTT. Encoded protein: CASSQGQAEAFF.

This chain connects TRBV6-1 to TRBJ1-1; the D is unclear. Germline CDR1 MNHNS, CDR2 SASEGT. V dropped 6 bases and J dropped 5 bases, with 13 bases sitting between them. The CDR3 sequence is 13 residues long. The CDR3 loop reads CASSAEPGTEAFF. As DNA, the CDR3 is TGTGCCAGCAGCGCGGAGCCGGGGACTGAAGCTTTCTTT.

V gene TRBV5-6 combines with J gene TRBJ1-2, with D possibly being TRBD1 (5 bases). The V end lost 6 bases, the J end lost 0 bases, and 15 bases lay between the germline ends. The CDR3 is 15 amino acids. Looked up from germline, CDR1 is SGHDT and CDR2 is YYEEEE. The CDR3 sequence: CASIDSPGANYGYTF. CDR3 bases: TGTGCCAGCATCGACAGCCCTGGGGCTAACTATGGCTACACCTTC.

The rearrangement joins TRBV6-5 to TRBJ2-5; tentative D call: TRBD1 (6 bases). The end of the DNA aligns better with TRBJ2-7, so the J call may be wrong. Germline CDR1 and CDR2: MNHEY and SVGAGI. There are 14 residues in the CDR3. This CDR3 reads CASSWTVGSYEQYF. For the CDR3, the DNA is TGTGCCAGCAGTTGGACAGTTGGTTCCTACGAGCAGTACTTC.

The chain joins TRBV11-3 to TRBJ2-3, with a possible D match to TRBD1 (6 bases). The germline CDR1 and CDR2 sequences are SGHNT and YENEEA. This CDR3 is 15 amino acids long. V lost 2 bases to trimming and J lost 6 bases, with 15 bases between them. The CDR3 loop is CASSLRTGSRDTQYF. In nucleotides, the CDR3 is TGTGCCAGCAGCTTACGTACAGGGAGTAGGGATACGCAGTATTTT.

V and J are TRBV19 and TRBJ2-2; 8 nucleotides line up with TRBD1. The CDR3 has 14 residues. The trim removed 8 bases at V and 4 bases at J, leaving 6 bases unmatched. Germline CDR1 is LNHDA and CDR2 is SQIVND (reference sequence). CDR3 region: CASSQGAFTGELFF. DNA for the CDR3: TGTGCCAGTTCCCAGGGGGCCTTCACCGGGGAGCTGTTTTTT.

This clone was recorded a few times. The V call is TRBV28, the J call TRBJ1-2; 9 positions agree with TRBD1. The CDR3 runs 15 residues. Germline values: CDR1 MDHEN, CDR2 SYDVKM. J gave up 2 bases and V 6 bases, and 7 bases lay outside the gene matches. CDR3 sequence (DNA): TGTGCCAGCAGCCTCAGGACAGGGGCAAACTATGGCTACACCTTC. Amino acid sequence: CASSLRTGANYGYTF.